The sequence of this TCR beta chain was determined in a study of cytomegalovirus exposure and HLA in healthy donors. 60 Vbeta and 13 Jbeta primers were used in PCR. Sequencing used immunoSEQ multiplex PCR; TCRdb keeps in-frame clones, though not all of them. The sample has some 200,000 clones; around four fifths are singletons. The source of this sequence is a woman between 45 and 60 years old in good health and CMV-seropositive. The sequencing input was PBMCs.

The CDR3 is CASSEWSGGNYGYTF. CDR3 in DNA: TGTGCCAGCAGTGAATGGTCCGGGGGTAACTATGGCTACACCTTC. The J gene is TRBJ1-2, the V gene TRBV2; D may be TRBD1 (5 bases). Germline loops: CDR1 SNHLY, CDR2 FYNNEI. The CDR3 has 15 residues. Trimming took off 2 bases at V and 1 base at J, with 11 bases between the two ends.